One sample yielded the 11 T cell receptor beta chains listed below, sequenced in a study of neurological immune-mediated disorders. One entry per CDR3 protein, called by TCRdb with MiXCR from the 5' RACE reads. The data contain 50,000 to 55,000 distinct CDR3 sequences, about 3.8% of them singletons. Sequenced: PBMCs. The receptors here all came from a man aged 55 to 69 with multiple sclerosis.

At least ten counts were recorded for this clonotype. The rearrangement links TRBV12-3 or TRBV12-4 to TRBJ2-1, with D perhaps TRBD1 or TRBD2 (5 bases each). The CDR3 length is 14 residues. V was shortened by 6 bases and J by 7 bases, with 16 bases between the two germline ends. The CDR3 coding sequence is TGTGCCAGCAGGCTCCGGGACCAGCGGAATGAGCAGTTCTTC. Translation gives CASRLRDQRNEQFF.

The CDR3 reads CASSYRGGADTQYF. CDR3 bases: TGTGCCAGCAGCTACCGGGGGGGCGCAGATACGCAGTATTTT. The rearrangement uses TRBV9 and TRBJ2-3; TRBD2 matches at 8 bases. The CDR3 length is 14 residues. CDR1 is SGDLS and CDR2 is YYNGEE in the germline V gene. Trimming took 4 bases from V and 4 from J; bases not matched to a gene: 5.

This clonotype was recorded at least ten times. V gene TRBV20-1 combines with J gene TRBJ1-2, with D unresolved. Germline CDR1 is DFQATT and CDR2 is SNEGSKA (reference sequence). The germline V and J ends were trimmed by 1 base and 3 bases, with 9 bases remaining between them. This CDR3 spans 13 amino acids. In DNA, the CDR3 is TGCAGTGCTAGAGTCGCAACCTACTATGGCTACACCTTC. Amino acids: CSARVATYYGYTF.

The chain recombines TRBV12-3 or TRBV12-4 with TRBJ2-5; 16 nucleotides align to TRBD2. With 5 bases clipped from V and 5 bases from J, the junction kept 5 bases outside the gene matches. The CDR3 runs 16 residues. CDR3 sequence: CASSPGTSGRGETQYF. As DNA, the CDR3 is TGTGCCAGCAGTCCTGGGACTAGCGGGAGGGGCGAGACCCAGTACTTC.

At least ten counts were recorded for this clonotype. The chain has TRBV7-9 and TRBJ2-2, with D possibly matching TRBD1 (6 bases). The ends were cut back, 5 bases at V and 1 base at J, with 11 bases in the middle. This CDR3 has 15 amino acids. Germline CDR1 reads SEHNR; CDR2 reads FQNEAQ (reference sequence). The CDR3 DNA reads as TGTGCCAGCAGCGCCGGGACACTGAACACCGGGGAGCTGTTTTTT. This translates into CASSAGTLNTGELFF.

This clonotype came up many times. V and J are TRBV20-1 and TRBJ2-1; 11 bases map to TRBD2. Germline V gene sequence: CDR1 DFQATT, CDR2 SNEGSKA (reference sequence). The CDR3 is 15 residues long. V lost 0 bases, J lost 10 bases, and 8 bases stayed unmatched. CDR3 loop: CSARDLAGGFGEQFF. DNA for the CDR3: TGCAGTGCTAGAGATCTAGCGGGAGGTTTTGGCGAGCAGTTCTTC.

V is TRBV18 and J is TRBJ1-1; tentative D call: TRBD1 (5 bases). CDR1 KGHSH and CDR2 LQKENI come from the germline V gene. The germline V and J ends were trimmed by 1 base and 1 base, with 13 bases remaining between them. CDR3 length: 16 residues. This chain's CDR3 is CASSPLDIGGNTEAFF. The CDR3 DNA sequence: TGTGCCAGCTCACCACTTGATATCGGGGGGAACACTGAAGCTTTCTTT.

In this sample, this clonotype turned up many times. This chain links TRBV20-1 with TRBJ2-1; 11 bases are shared with TRBD2. The germline gives CDR1 DFQATT, CDR2 SNEGSKA (reference sequence). Losses at the gene ends were 6 bases for V and 4 bases for J; bases not matched to a gene: 8. The CDR3 sequence is 15 residues long. CDR3 sequence: CSARSGREMYNEQFF. The CDR3 coding sequence is TGCAGTGCCCGTAGCGGGAGGGAAATGTACAATGAGCAGTTCTTC.

This clonotype appeared many times. V usage is TRBV5-1 and J usage is TRBJ2-3; TRBD2 agrees at 10 bases. CDR3 length equals 16 residues. The germline CDR1 and CDR2 sequences are SGHRS and YFSETQ. The V segment lost 4 bases and the J segment 0 bases; nucleotides outside the gene matches: 5. CDR3 DNA sequence: TGCGCCAGCAGCACCGCGACTAGCGGGAGCACAGATACGCAGTATTTT. It yields the protein CASSTATSGSTDTQYF. Full variable domain (rest looked up from reference TRBV5-1 and TRBJ2-3): KAGVTQTPRYLIKTRGQQVTLSCSPISGHRSVSWYQQTPGQGLQFLFEYFSETQRNKGNFPGRFSGRQFSNSRSEMNVSTLELGDSALYLCASSTATSGSTDTQYFGPGTRLTVL.

This clonotype was detected ten times or more. The CDR3 reads CASSLNQGLETQYF. The CDR3 region has the DNA TGTGCCAGCAGCTTGAACCAGGGGTTAGAGACCCAGTACTTC. The chain is built from TRBV5-6 and TRBJ2-5, with D perhaps TRBD1 (6 bases). The CDR3 contains 14 residues. Germline values: CDR1 SGHDT, CDR2 YYEEEE. V shed 1 base and J shed 4 bases, with 11 bases lying between them.

This clonotype was seen repeatedly, ten times or more. The chain carries TRBV3-1 and TRBJ2-7; D is possibly TRBD2 (5 bases). The V and J ends lost 6 bases and 0 bases respectively, with 9 bases between them. There are 13 residues in the CDR3. Looked up from germline, CDR1 is LGHDT and CDR2 is YNNKEL (reference sequence). The CDR3 DNA is TGTGCCAGCAGAAGCGGTGGCTCCTACGAGCAGTACTTC. Residues: CASRSGGSYEQYF.